A selection of T cell receptor beta chains follows, all from one sample in a study of beta chain features in type 1 diabetes. The assay was immunoSEQ multiplex PCR, and TCRdb's table has in-frame clones only and misses some. This sample yields some 350,000 clones, of which about 13% are seen a single time; roughly 0.015% belongs to the top ten. Sequencing was carried out using naive CD4+ T cells from blood. These receptors all stem from a woman under 30 with type 1 diabetes. The CDR3 runs from the conserved cysteine through the conserved F or W. Fields, in order: clone size, V gene, J gene, D gene, CDR3 protein, CDR3 DNA. A D gene is named only where the DNA matches it firmly. Clone size is shown for a subset of rows, as once, few, many or a class of expanded clone.

abundance: few
v_gene: TRBV7-9
j_gene: TRBJ1-1
d_gene: .
CDR3aa: CASSLGADEAFF
CDR3nt: TGTGCCAGCAGCTTAGGGGCAGATGAAGCTTTCTTT

abundance: .
v_gene: TRBV23-1
j_gene: TRBJ2-1
d_gene: .
CDR3aa: CASSPLAASEYFSYNEQFF
CDR3nt: TGCGCCAGCAGTCCCCTGGCGGCTAGCGAATATTTCTCCTACAATGAGCAGTTCTTC

abundance: .
v_gene: TRBV7-3
j_gene: TRBJ2-2
d_gene: .
CDR3aa: CASSFGTPTLGELFF
CDR3nt: TGTGCCAGCAGCTTCGGGACTCCAACCCTCGGGGAGCTGTTTTTT

abundance: once
v_gene: TRBV7-2
j_gene: TRBJ2-3
d_gene: TRBD2
CDR3aa: CASSPGLASDTQYF
CDR3nt: TGTGCCAGCAGCCCCGGACTAGCCTCAGATACGCAGTATTTT

abundance: .
v_gene: TRBV5-1
j_gene: TRBJ1-1
d_gene: TRBD1
CDR3aa: CASSPLGQENTEAFF
CDR3nt: TGCGCCAGCAGCCCTCTAGGACAGGAGAACACTGAAGCTTTCTTT

abundance: .
v_gene: TRBV28
j_gene: TRBJ1-2
d_gene: TRBD1
CDR3aa: CASRRTGHYGYTF
CDR3nt: TGTGCCAGCAGACGGACAGGACATTATGGCTACACCTTC

abundance: few
v_gene: TRBV27
j_gene: TRBJ2-1
d_gene: TRBD2
CDR3aa: CASRGAGGPENEQFF
CDR3nt: TGTGCCAGCAGAGGAGCGGGAGGGCCGGAAAATGAGCAGTTCTTC

abundance: .
v_gene: TRBV2
j_gene: TRBJ2-3
d_gene: .
CDR3aa: CASSSLASATDTQYF
CDR3nt: TGTGCCAGCAGTTCCCTAGCGTCGGCGACAGATACGCAGTATTTT

abundance: few
v_gene: TRBV29-1
j_gene: TRBJ2-3
d_gene: TRBD2
CDR3aa: CSVQPRLAGVADTQYF
CDR3nt: TGCAGCGTCCAACCGCGGCTAGCGGGAGTAGCAGATACGCAGTATTTT

abundance: few
v_gene: TRBV5-1
j_gene: TRBJ2-7
d_gene: TRBD1
CDR3aa: CASSPKGQGTPYEQYF
CDR3nt: TGCGCCAGCAGCCCTAAGGGACAGGGTACTCCCTACGAGCAGTACTTC

abundance: few
v_gene: TRBV5-1
j_gene: TRBJ2-3
d_gene: TRBD2
CDR3aa: CASSELAASTDTQYF
CDR3nt: TGCGCCAGCAGCGAACTAGCGGCTAGCACAGATACGCAGTATTTT

abundance: few
v_gene: TRBV18
j_gene: TRBJ2-3
d_gene: TRBD1
CDR3aa: CASSPGQGSTDTQYF
CDR3nt: TGTGCCAGCTCACCCGGACAGGGATCCACAGATACGCAGTATTTT

abundance: .
v_gene: TRBV5-1
j_gene: TRBJ2-2
d_gene: TRBD1
CDR3aa: CASSFGTGGANTGELFF
CDR3nt: TGCGCCAGCAGCTTCGGGACAGGGGGCGCGAACACCGGGGAGCTGTTTTTT

abundance: .
v_gene: TRBV7-9
j_gene: TRBJ2-1
d_gene: .
CDR3aa: CASSWRGSRDNEQFF
CDR3nt: TGTGCCAGCAGCTGGCGGGGTAGCAGGGACAATGAGCAGTTCTTC

abundance: few
v_gene: TRBV28
j_gene: TRBJ2-4
d_gene: .
CDR3aa: CASRPGLPYIQYF
CDR3nt: TGTGCCAGCCGCCCGGGACTCCCTTATATTCAGTACTTC

abundance: .
v_gene: TRBV2
j_gene: TRBJ1-1
d_gene: TRBD1
CDR3aa: CASRGQENTEAFF
CDR3nt: TGTGCCAGCAGGGGACAGGAGAACACTGAAGCTTTCTTT

abundance: few
v_gene: TRBV6-5
j_gene: TRBJ2-4
d_gene: TRBD2
CDR3aa: CASRGGGVGKNIQYF
CDR3nt: TGTGCCAGCAGAGGCGGGGGGGTGGGGAAAAACATTCAGTACTTC

abundance: .
v_gene: TRBV4-1
j_gene: TRBJ2-5
d_gene: TRBD2
CDR3aa: CASSQLAGGRETQYF
CDR3nt: TGCGCCAGCAGCCAACTAGCGGGAGGGCGGGAGACCCAGTACTTC

abundance: few
v_gene: TRBV14
j_gene: TRBJ2-1
d_gene: .
CDR3aa: CASSQYPSNEQFF
CDR3nt: TGTGCCAGCAGCCAATATCCGAGCAATGAGCAGTTCTTC

abundance: .
v_gene: TRBV28
j_gene: TRBJ2-7
d_gene: TRBD1
CDR3aa: CASSQGAGEQYF
CDR3nt: TGTGCCAGCAGCCAGGGGGCTGGAGAGCAGTACTTC

abundance: .
v_gene: TRBV18
j_gene: TRBJ2-1
d_gene: TRBD2
CDR3aa: CASSPGLAGVNEQFF
CDR3nt: TGTGCCAGCTCCCCAGGACTAGCGGGAGTCAATGAGCAGTTCTTC

abundance: few
v_gene: TRBV5-1
j_gene: TRBJ2-5
d_gene: .
CDR3aa: CASSERGREQETQYF
CDR3nt: TGCGCCAGCAGCGAGAGGGGGCGGGAACAAGAGACCCAGTACTTC